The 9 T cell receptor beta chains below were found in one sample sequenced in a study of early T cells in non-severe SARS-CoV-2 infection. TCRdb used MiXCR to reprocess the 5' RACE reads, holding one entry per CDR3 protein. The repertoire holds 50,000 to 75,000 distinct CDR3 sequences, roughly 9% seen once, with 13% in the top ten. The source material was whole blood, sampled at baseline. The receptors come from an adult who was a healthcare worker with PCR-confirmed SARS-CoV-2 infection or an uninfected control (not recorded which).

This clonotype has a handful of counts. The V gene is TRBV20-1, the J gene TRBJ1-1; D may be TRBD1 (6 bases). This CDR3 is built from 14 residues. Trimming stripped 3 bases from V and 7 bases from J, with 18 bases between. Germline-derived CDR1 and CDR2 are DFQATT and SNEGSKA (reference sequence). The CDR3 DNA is TGCAGTGCTAGCGGGTTGAAGGGGGTAGGTGAAGCTTTCTTT. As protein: CSASGLKGVGEAFF.

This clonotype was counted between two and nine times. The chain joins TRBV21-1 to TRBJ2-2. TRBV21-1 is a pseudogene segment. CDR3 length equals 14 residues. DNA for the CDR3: TGTGCCAGCAGCAAAATTTTAGAGCACGGGGAGCTGTTTTTT. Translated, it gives CASSKILEHGELFF.

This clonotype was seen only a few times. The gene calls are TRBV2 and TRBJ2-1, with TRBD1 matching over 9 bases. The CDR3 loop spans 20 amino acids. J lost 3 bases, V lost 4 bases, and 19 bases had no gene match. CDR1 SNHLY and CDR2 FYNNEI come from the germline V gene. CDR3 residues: CASSGPGTGSVMVNYNEQFF. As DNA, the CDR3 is TGTGCCAGCAGTGGTCCCGGGACAGGGTCCGTAATGGTTAACTACAATGAGCAGTTCTTC.

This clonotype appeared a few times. The CDR3 sequence is CASRGTLGETQYF. The CDR3 nucleotides are TGTGCCAGTAGGGGGACCCTAGGAGAGACCCAGTACTTC. J is TRBJ2-5 and V is TRBV19; D might be TRBD1 or TRBD2, each matching 5 bases. V was trimmed by 6 bases and J by 4 bases, leaving 12 bases between them. Germline CDR1 and CDR2: LNHDA and SQIVND (reference sequence). This CDR3 has 13 residues.

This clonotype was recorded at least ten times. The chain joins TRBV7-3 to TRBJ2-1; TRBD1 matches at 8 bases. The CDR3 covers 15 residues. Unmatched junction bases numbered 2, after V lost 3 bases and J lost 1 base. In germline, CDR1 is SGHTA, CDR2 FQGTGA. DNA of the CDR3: TGTGCCAGCAGCTTTGGACAGGGTTCCTACAATGAGCAGTTCTTC. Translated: CASSFGQGSYNEQFF.

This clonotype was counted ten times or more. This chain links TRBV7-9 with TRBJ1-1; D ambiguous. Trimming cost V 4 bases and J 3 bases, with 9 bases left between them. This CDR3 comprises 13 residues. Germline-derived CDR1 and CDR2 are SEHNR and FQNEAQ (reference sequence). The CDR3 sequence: CASSSIGDTEAFF. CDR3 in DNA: TGTGCCAGCAGCTCCATCGGGGACACTGAAGCTTTCTTT.

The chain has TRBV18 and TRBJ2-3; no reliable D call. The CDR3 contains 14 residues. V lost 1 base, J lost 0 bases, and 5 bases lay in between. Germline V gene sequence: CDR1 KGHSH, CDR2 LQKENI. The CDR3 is CASSPLTSTDTQYF. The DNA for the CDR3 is TGTGCCAGCTCACCACTCACTAGCACAGATACGCAGTATTTT.

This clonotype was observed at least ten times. In nucleotides, the CDR3 is TGTGCCAGCAGGATGGAGGGAGGACTAGCATCCCACGAGCAGTACTTC. Its protein is CASRMEGGLASHEQYF. The rearrangement uses TRBV6-5 and TRBJ2-7, with 8 nucleotides matching TRBD2. The V gene's germline CDR1 is MNHEY and CDR2 SVGAGI. This CDR3 is 16 amino acids long. Trimming cost V 6 bases and J 5 bases; bases outside gene matches: 15.

The CDR3 sequence: CATSEARQGDTGELFF. The CDR3 DNA follows: TGTGCCACCAGTGAAGCAAGACAGGGGGACACCGGGGAGCTGTTTTTT. This rearrangement joins TRBV24-1 to TRBJ2-2; TRBD1 matches at 9 bases. V lost 4 bases and J lost 3; bases outside the gene matches: 5. The germline gives CDR1 KGHDR, CDR2 SFDVKD. The CDR3 sequence is 16 residues long.